This T cell receptor (beta chain) comes out of a study of shared clonotypes between healthy human individuals. This clone was seen ten or more times. Generated by immunoSEQ multiplex PCR, the TCRdb table keeps only in-frame clones and is missing some. The sample has hundreds of thousands of clones, roughly 80% seen once. V lost 0 bases and J 5 bases, leaving 3 bases between the germline ends. Per the germline V gene, CDR1 is SGHDT and CDR2 is YYEEEE. The CDR3 totals 12 residues. The sample taken for sequencing was PBMCs. The source is a woman aged 40-49 years in good health. Some clones in this sample may be carry-over from other donors' samples. The chain joins TRBV5-6 to TRBJ1-5; no clear D gene. The CDR3 loop reads CASSLVDQPQHF. DNA for the CDR3: TGTGCCAGCAGCTTGGTAGATCAGCCCCAGCATTTT.